This T cell receptor (beta chain) was recorded in a study of blood T cell repertoires in COVID-19. V was cut by 6 bases and J by 2 bases, with 14 bases left in between. CDR3 length: 15 residues. Germline values: CDR1 SNHLY, CDR2 FYNNEI. TCRdb keeps only in-frame clones here, not all; method: immunoSEQ multiplex PCR. This sample has more than 150,000 clones; almost 90% occur once, and the top ten carry around 0.63%. The sequenced sample consisted of peripheral blood. The rearrangement joins TRBV2 to TRBJ1-5, with D possibly matching TRBD1 (5 bases). This receptor was taken from a man aged 45-65 years with acute or convalescent COVID-19. This chain's CDR3 is CASRVGSGGNQPQHF. CDR3 in DNA: TGTGCCAGCAGGGTGGGGTCGGGGGGCAATCAGCCCCAGCATTTT.